These 30 T cell receptor beta chains were sequenced from one sample in a study of human T cells and chemical hapten exposure. In TCRdb, the RACE reads were re-called with MiXCR into one record per CDR3 protein. The data contain tens of thousands of distinct CDR3 sequences, roughly 9.8% of them singletons. Time point of the sample: pre-sensitization, week 0. The treatment here: therapeutic diphenylcyclopropenone sensitization with weekly scalp DPC. The sequences come from whole blood, collected in connection with sensitization to the hapten diphenylcyclopropenone (DPC). The receptors derive from a woman in her fifties or sixties with alopecia areata. Some clones in this sample may be carry-over from other donors' samples.

Only a few counts were recorded for this clonotype. For the CDR3, the DNA is TGCAGTGCTAGAGATTCCCTAGCGGGAATCTCCGAGCAGTACTTC. Amino acid sequence: CSARDSLAGISEQYF. The rearrangement links TRBV20-1 to TRBJ2-7; 9 bases fit TRBD2. The CDR3 extends over 15 amino acids. J gave up 6 bases and V 0 bases, and 9 bases lay outside the gene matches. Germline V CDR1 and CDR2: DFQATT, SNEGSKA (reference sequence).

The genes are TRBV10-3 and TRBJ2-1, with 9 nucleotides matching TRBD1. This CDR3 region has 16 residues. J lost 4 bases, V lost 4 bases, and 8 bases had no gene match. Per the germline V gene, CDR1 is ENHRY and CDR2 is SYGVKD. The CDR3 here is CAISAQGQGPYNEQFF. DNA for the CDR3: TGTGCCATCAGTGCCCAGGGACAGGGACCATACAATGAGCAGTTCTTC.

The J gene is TRBJ1-2, the V gene TRBV5-1; D is ambiguous. The V end was cut by 0 bases, the J end by 3 bases, with 9 bases between. Germline-derived CDR1 and CDR2 are SGHRS and YFSETQ. The CDR3 covers 14 residues. The CDR3 bases are TGCGCCAGCAGCTTGGATCCGGTCTACTATGGCTACACCTTC. This translates into CASSLDPVYYGYTF.

This clonotype was observed many times. V is TRBV18 and J is TRBJ1-5; D is possibly TRBD1 (5 bases). V shed 6 bases and J shed 2 bases, with 11 bases lying between them. The germline V gene has CDR1 KGHSH and CDR2 LQKENI. The CDR3 has 14 amino acids. The CDR3 spells CASSRDYGNQPQHF. The CDR3 nucleotides are TGTGCCAGCTCGCGGGACTATGGCAATCAGCCCCAGCATTTT.

This clonotype was counted between two and nine times. The chain carries TRBV7-8 and TRBJ1-2; 7 positions agree with TRBD1. The CDR3 is 12 amino acids. The trim removed 5 bases at V and 8 bases at J, leaving 5 bases unmatched. Germline V CDR1 and CDR2: SGHVS, FQNEAQ. CDR3 amino acids: CASSGTGVGYTF. Written as DNA, the CDR3 is TGTGCCAGCAGCGGAACAGGGGTAGGCTACACCTTC.

This clonotype was detected many times. The chain combines TRBV28 with TRBJ1-2; TRBD1 might be the D (5 bases). The CDR3 contains 14 residues. Trimming left V 2 bases short and J 2 bases short, with 9 bases between. Germline V gene data show CDR1 as MDHEN and CDR2 as SYDVKM. The CDR3 nucleotides are TGTGCCAGCAGTTTAGCTGGGGCGAACTATGGCTACACCTTC. Translated: CASSLAGANYGYTF.

V gene TRBV7-2 combines with J gene TRBJ1-2; TRBD1 might be the D (5 bases). The ends were cut back, 2 bases at V and 0 bases at J, with 10 bases in the middle. CDR3 length: 15 residues. From germline, CDR1 is SGHTA and CDR2 FQGNSA. The CDR3 sequence is CASSLTQGPNYGYTF. The CDR3 DNA sequence: TGTGCCAGCAGCTTAACGCAGGGTCCTAACTATGGCTACACCTTC.

At least ten counts were recorded for this clonotype. J is TRBJ2-5 and V is TRBV3-1; possibly TRBD1 or TRBD2 for D (6 bases each). The germline gives CDR1 LGHDT, CDR2 YNNKEL (reference sequence). CDR3 length: 14 residues. Between the trimmed V and J ends, which lost 5 bases and 5 bases, there was a span of 15 bases. CDR3 sequence reads: CASSGGQFEETQYF. CDR3 in DNA: TGTGCCAGCAGCGGGGGGCAGTTCGAGGAGACCCAGTACTTC.

This clonotype was recorded many times. The chain combines TRBV5-4 with TRBJ1-1; D remains ambiguous. The CDR3 has 12 amino acids. V dropped 6 bases and J dropped 1 base, with 7 bases sitting between them. Germline values: CDR1 SGHNT, CDR2 YYREEE (reference sequence). The CDR3: CASIGRNTEAFF. CDR3 sequence (DNA): TGTGCCAGCATAGGACGGAACACTGAAGCTTTCTTT.

In this sample, this clonotype turned up many times. This chain connects TRBV5-1 to TRBJ2-3; 7 nucleotides match TRBD2. Germline-derived CDR1 and CDR2 are SGHRS and YFSETQ. With V trimmed by 4 bases and J by 2 bases, 10 bases remained unmatched. The length of the CDR3 is 16 residues. This CDR3 is CASSLSAGAHTDTQYF. The CDR3 bases are TGCGCCAGCAGCCTAAGTGCGGGAGCCCACACAGATACGCAGTATTTT.

The gene calls are TRBV11-2 and TRBJ2-5; 11 nucleotides align to TRBD2. Germline-derived CDR1 and CDR2 are SGHAT and FQNNGV. After removal of 3 bases from V and 4 bases from J, the junction contained 7 bases not matched to a gene. The CDR3 consists of 16 residues. The CDR3 reads CASSFTTSGTGETQYF. The CDR3, as DNA: TGTGCCAGCAGCTTCACGACTAGCGGGACTGGAGAGACCCAGTACTTC.

The chain employs TRBV7-3 and TRBJ1-2; D unresolved. The CDR3 spans 16 residues. Trimming took 1 base from V and 4 from J, leaving 16 bases between them. Germline V CDR1 and CDR2: SGHTA, FQGTGA. CDR3 sequence (DNA): TGTGCCAGCAGCTTAAGACCCGGCACTTCGGTCTATGGCTACACCTTC. Amino acids: CASSLRPGTSVYGYTF.

The CDR3: CASTIQGGANTGELFF. The CDR3 DNA reads as TGCGCCAGCACTATACAGGGGGGCGCGAACACCGGGGAGCTGTTTTTT. The chain recombines TRBV10-1 with TRBJ2-2, with 8 bases lining up with TRBD1. After removal of 7 bases from V and 0 bases from J, the junction contained 7 bases not matched to a gene. The CDR3 covers 16 residues. CDR1 and CDR2 (germline): WNHNN, SYGVQD (reference sequence).

The chain is built from TRBV7-9 and TRBJ1-5; D is ambiguous. CDR3 size: 14 residues. With 2 bases removed from V and 6 bases from J, the gap between germline ends came to 11 bases. The germline V gene encodes CDR1 SEHNR and CDR2 FQNEAQ (reference sequence). CDR3: CASSLSGLGQPQHF. The CDR3, as DNA: TGTGCCAGCAGCTTATCCGGGCTAGGTCAGCCCCAGCATTTT.

CDR3: CASTPVEGRKNTEAFF. CDR3 DNA: TGTGCCAGCACCCCAGTGGAGGGCCGAAAGAACACTGAAGCTTTCTTT. This sequence joins TRBV4-2 and TRBJ1-1, with D unclear. Germline-derived CDR1 and CDR2 are LGHNA and YNFKEQ. This CDR3 comprises 16 residues. V dropped 7 bases and J dropped 1 base, with 19 bases sitting between them.

This chain connects TRBV20-1 to TRBJ1-3; no reliable D call. Trimming took off 4 bases at V and 2 bases at J, with 3 bases between the two ends. The CDR3 length is 11 residues. The germline gives CDR1 DFQATT, CDR2 SNEGSKA (reference sequence). CDR3 DNA: TGCAGTGCTAAGACTGGAAACACCATATATTTT. Its protein product is CSAKTGNTIYF.

Remarks on this clonotype: As the CDR3 is not closed by the conserved phenylalanine or tryptophan, this likely results from a read error. The rearrangement links TRBV27 to TRBJ2-1; tentative D call: TRBD2 (5 bases). In germline, CDR1 is MNHEY, CDR2 SMNVEV (reference sequence). The V and J ends lost 3 bases and 9 bases respectively, with 18 bases between them. The length of the CDR3 is 15 residues. CDR3 loop: CASSFLRAPRCEQFS. CDR3 bases: TGTGCCAGCAGTTTTTTGAGGGCGCCCAGGTGTGAGCAGTTCTCC.

With respect to this clonotype: A clone one base away is much larger, so this may be a read error. The J gene is TRBJ2-4, the V gene TRBV5-4, with D perhaps TRBD1 (6 bases). The CDR3 is 17 amino acids. Germline V gene lookup returns CDR1 SGHNT and CDR2 YYREEE (reference sequence). The chain's CDR3 is CVSSSRQEILAKNIQYF. In DNA, the CDR3 is TGTGTCAGCAGCTCCCGACAGGAAATTTTAGCCAAAAACATTCAGTACTTC.

This clonotype was seen at least ten times. The CDR3 nucleotides read TGTGCCACCTCGCGGGGGGCCGCGCCGGAGCAAGAGACCCAGTACTTC. Translating it yields CATSRGAAPEQETQYF. This rearrangement joins TRBV19 to TRBJ2-5; 8 nucleotides align to TRBD2. V shed 10 bases, J shed 2 bases, and the junction held 15 bases outside the gene matches. The CDR3 is 16 residues long. Germline assignment: CDR1 LNHDA and CDR2 SQIVND (reference sequence). The whole variable domain, filled in from reference TRBV19 and TRBJ2-5, reads DGGITQSPKYLFRKEGQNVTLSCEQNLNHDAMYWYRQDPGQGLRLIYYSQIVNDFQKGDIAEGYSVSREKKESFPLTVTSAQKNPTAFYLCATSRGAAPEQETQYFGPGTRLLVL.

This clonotype was detected a few times. This chain joins TRBV10-2 and TRBJ2-2, with D uncertain. The V end lost 3 bases, the J end lost 6 bases, and 8 bases lay between the germline ends. This CDR3 has 13 amino acids. Germline lookup yields CDR1 WSHSY and CDR2 SAAADI. CDR3 nucleotides: TGCGCCAGCAGTGATAGAGAGGCCGGGGAGCTGTTTTTT. Translating it yields CASSDREAGELFF.

Concerning this clonotype: A clone one base away is much larger, so this may be a read error. This chain connects TRBV6-1 to TRBJ1-6; possibly TRBD1 for D (5 bases). This CDR3 has 14 amino acids. Germline assignment: CDR1 MNHNS and CDR2 SASEGT. The CDR3 DNA is TGTGCCAGCAGTGACAGGGACTATAATTCACCCCTCAACTTT. This sequence encodes CASSDRDYNSPLNF.

Many counts were recorded for this clonotype. The V call is TRBV4-2, the J call TRBJ2-1; 8 bases fit TRBD2. Trimming at V came to 4 bases and at J to 6 bases, leaving 11 bases not matched to a gene. The CDR3 runs to 16 residues. Per germline, CDR1 LGHNA and CDR2 YNFKEQ. CDR3 DNA sequence: TGTGCCAGCAGCCCCGTCTTGGCCGGGAGGGGCAATGAGCAGTTCTTC. Amino acids: CASSPVLAGRGNEQFF.

This clonotype turned up a few times. V and J are TRBV5-5 and TRBJ2-1; 11 positions agree with TRBD1. Germline trimming cut 4 bases from V and 12 bases from J; bases unmatched to any gene: 12. There are 15 residues in the CDR3. The germline CDR1 and CDR2 sequences are SGHKS and YYEKEE (reference sequence). DNA for the CDR3: TGTGCCAGCAGCCCGCCCGGGACAGGGGGGTCTAGGCAGTTCTTC. The encoded protein is CASSPPGTGGSRQFF.

This clonotype occurred a few times. J is TRBJ2-3 and V is TRBV5-1; the D gene is possibly TRBD1 (7 bases). CDR3 length: 16 residues. Trimming removed 3 bases from V and 3 bases from J, with 17 bases in between. Germline V lookup: CDR1 SGHRS, CDR2 YFSETQ. Here the CDR3 reads CASSSDGRGRTDTQYF. The DNA of the CDR3 is TGCGCCAGCAGCTCAGATGGCAGGGGGAGGACAGATACGCAGTATTTT.

This clonotype was counted at least ten times. V is TRBV29-1 and J is TRBJ2-7; 7 bases map to TRBD2. With 6 bases clipped from V and 5 bases from J, the junction kept 10 bases outside the gene matches. The CDR3 runs to 13 residues. Germline V gene sequence: CDR1 SQVTM, CDR2 ANQGSEA. The CDR3 is CSVVGGSFDEQYF. Here the CDR3 DNA reads TGCAGCGTCGTGGGCGGGAGCTTCGACGAGCAGTACTTC.

This clonotype was counted only a few times. The chain joins TRBV6-5 to TRBJ2-7; D not resolved. This CDR3 region has 13 residues. The V and J ends lost 5 bases and 4 bases respectively, with 12 bases between them. Germline V gene sequence: CDR1 MNHEY, CDR2 SVGAGI. CDR3 protein: CASSKQIRYEQYF. The CDR3 coding sequence is TGTGCCAGCAGTAAACAGATCCGTTACGAGCAGTACTTC.

This clonotype has a count of ten or more. This sequence joins TRBV7-3 and TRBJ2-2; 7 positions match TRBD1. CDR3 size: 16 residues. V lost 5 bases, J lost 6 bases, and 12 bases stayed unmatched. CDR1 and CDR2 (germline): SGHTA, FQGTGA. The CDR3, as DNA: TGTGCCAGCAGCCCCGCTGACAGGGCTTTAGCCGGGGAGCTGTTTTTT. This gives the protein CASSPADRALAGELFF.

This chain joins TRBV10-3 and TRBJ2-7; 10 bases align to TRBD1. V was pared by 3 bases and J by 4 bases, with 6 bases of the junction left unmatched. CDR3 size: 15 residues. The germline CDR1 and CDR2 sequences are ENHRY and SYGVKD. DNA of the CDR3: TGTGCCATCAGTGACCAGGGACAGGGGATATACGAGCAGTACTTC. Its translation: CAISDQGQGIYEQYF.

V gene TRBV4-3 combines with J gene TRBJ1-3; the D is unclear. This CDR3 has 16 amino acids. Looked up from germline, CDR1 is LGHNA and CDR2 is YSLEER. V lost 0 bases and J 0 bases, leaving 9 bases between the germline ends. The chain's CDR3 is CASSQEQSVSGNTIYF. The CDR3 bases are TGCGCCAGCAGCCAAGAACAGTCGGTCTCTGGAAACACCATATATTTT.

This clonotype was seen more than once but under ten times. V usage is TRBV7-2 and J usage is TRBJ2-7, with a weak D call TRBD1 (6 bases). Trimming cost V 5 bases and J 4 bases, with 15 bases left between them. Germline V gives CDR1 SGHTA, CDR2 FQGNSA. This CDR3 spans 14 amino acids. CDR3 coding DNA: TGTGCCAGCAGCAAATCCTCCGGACAGTACGAGCAGTACTTC. Residues: CASSKSSGQYEQYF. The full variable domain, rest sourced from reference TRBV7-2 and TRBJ2-7, is GAGVSQSPSNKVTEKGKDVELRCDPISGHTALYWYRQSLGQGLEFLIYFQGNSAPDKSGLPSDRFSAERTGGSVSTLTIQRTQQEDSAVYLCASSKSSGQYEQYFGPGTRLTVT.